A selection of T cell receptor beta chains follows, all from one sample in a study of control samples from healthy donors and cancer patients. TCRdb's table, derived via immunoSEQ multiplex PCR, lists solely in-frame clones and lacks some. The repertoire holds 110,000 or so clones, with 70% to 85% as singletons. The sample comprised blood. These receptors originate from a young man in good health. The conserved cysteine and the conserved F or W are not part of the CDR3 here.

j_call	v_call	cdr3_aa
TRBJ2-3	TRBV6-5	ASRQGGGTDTQY
TRBJ1-3	TRBV2	ASSEAQGDGNTIY
TRBJ1-5	TRBV2	ASSLQTGGGPQH
TRBJ1-2	TRBV7-2	ASSLAWAGAGYT
TRBJ2-2	TRBV12-3/TRBV12-4	ATKTGELF
TRBJ1-4	TRBV11-2	ASSLVGRVPEKLF
TRBJ1-6	TRBV7-6	ASSSDRGQNSPLH
TRBJ1-6	TRBV5-1	ASSRDSRLNSPLH
TRBJ2-7	TRBV28	ASSLGAGGSYEQY
TRBJ1-1	TRBV25-1	ASSEVGARDTEAF
TRBJ1-1	TRBV28	ASSIPPAEAF
TRBJ1-5	TRBV11-3	ASSLLTGGNQPQH
TRBJ1-2	TRBV9	ASSVYSDSGYT
TRBJ1-4	TRBV5-6	ASSSYRGLGEKLF
TRBJ1-1	TRBV19	ASSSRDLGAF
TRBJ2-1	TRBV4-1	ASSQLRGAAGGLL
TRBJ2-5	TRBV30	ASRIGQEQETQY
TRBJ2-1	TRBV9	ASSVSGTISNEQF
TRBJ1-5	TRBV10-2	ASSESSDRHRQPQH
TRBJ2-6	TRBV7-9	AIPGIPFSGANVLT
TRBJ2-4	TRBV6-5	ASRGDGGAKNIQY
TRBJ1-1	TRBV28	ASSRTGQGNTEAF
TRBJ1-6	TRBV6-6	ASSYPAGRTNSPLH
TRBJ1-2	TRBV18	ASSPGQGLYGYT
TRBJ2-3	TRBV2	ACLGRDWGGTDTQY
TRBJ2-2	TRBV5-8	ASLWTSGGSNTGELF
TRBJ1-2	TRBV12-3/TRBV12-4	ASSDTGGYGYT
TRBJ2-5	TRBV5-1	ASSLGVNQETQY
TRBJ2-3	TRBV30	AWSVGGRGKSDTQY
TRBJ1-6	TRBV27	ASSLEGNNSPLH
TRBJ2-5	TRBV27	ASSLLQKETQY
TRBJ1-2	TRBV15	ATSKRQGAGGYT
TRBJ2-1	TRBV6-5	ASSYVGSGQQF
TRBJ2-1	TRBV6-5	ASSYRAGGGEREF
TRBJ2-1	TRBV5-1	ATTPSQGGSYNEQF
TRBJ1-6	TRBV9	ASSGGQRTSNSPLH
TRBJ2-3	TRBV5-1	ASSPSSGGSTDTQY
TRBJ2-3	TRBV5-1	ASSLGQARRDTQY
TRBJ2-7	TRBV28	ASSFFYEQY
TRBJ2-7	TRBV5-1	ASSLQGGGEQY
TRBJ1-6	TRBV6-5	ASSYGDRENSPLH
TRBJ1-2	TRBV6-5	ASSKDRFYGYT
TRBJ1-6	TRBV2	ASSEAGTFNSPLH
TRBJ1-4	TRBV30	AWSVLGPGSTNEKLF
TRBJ2-2	TRBV18	ASSPPNGEWGTGELF
TRBJ2-1	TRBV7-9	ASSLDGAFYNEQF
TRBJ2-3	TRBV19	ASSVFERDTQY
TRBJ1-1	TRBV5-1	ASSSLQGMNTEAF
TRBJ1-2	TRBV5-5	ASSLELAGINYGYT
TRBJ1-5	TRBV5-5	ASSLGKGNNQPQH
TRBJ2-5	TRBV2	ASSNSGQETQY
TRBJ1-3	TRBV10-2	ASRDRGTGNTIY
TRBJ1-4	TRBV19	ASSIDHGTGREKLF